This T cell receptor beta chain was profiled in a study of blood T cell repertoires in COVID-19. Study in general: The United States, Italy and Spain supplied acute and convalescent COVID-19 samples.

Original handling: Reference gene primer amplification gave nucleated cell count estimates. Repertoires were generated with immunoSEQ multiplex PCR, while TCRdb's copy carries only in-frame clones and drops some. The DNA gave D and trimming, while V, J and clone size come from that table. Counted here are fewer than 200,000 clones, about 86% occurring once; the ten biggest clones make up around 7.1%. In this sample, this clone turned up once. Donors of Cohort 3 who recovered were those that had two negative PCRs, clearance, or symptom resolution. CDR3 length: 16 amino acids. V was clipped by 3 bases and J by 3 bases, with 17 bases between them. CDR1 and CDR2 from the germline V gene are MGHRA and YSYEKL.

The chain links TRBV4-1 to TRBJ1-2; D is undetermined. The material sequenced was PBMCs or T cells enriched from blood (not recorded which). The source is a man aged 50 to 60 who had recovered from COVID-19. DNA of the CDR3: TGCGCCAGCAGCCAGTCCCCTCGATGGAGGCACTATGGCTACACCTTC. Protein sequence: CASSQSPRWRHYGYTF.